The 5 T cell receptor beta chains reported below all come from one sample, sequenced in a study of T-cell reconstitution after alpha-beta-depleted transplantation in children. Library preparation (for TCRbeta) was performed with unique molecular identifiers. TCRdb independently ran MiXCR on the PCR reads; one entry per CDR3 protein. The data contain 250,000 to 300,000 distinct CDR3 sequences, about 9.5% of them singletons. Sequenced here: PBMCs, sampled before TCRalphabeta/CD19-depleted stem cell transplant. Every receptor here comes from a boy younger than two with acute myeloid leukemia, due to receive a stem cell transplant.

This clonotype was seen many times. The chain links TRBV6-2 or TRBV6-3 to TRBJ2-7; 9 bases are shared with TRBD1. V was pared by 0 bases and J by 9 bases, with 12 bases of the junction left unmatched. Germline V gene lookup returns CDR1 MNHEY and CDR2 SVGEGT. The CDR3 totals 16 residues. The CDR3 reads CASSYSGTGTARGQYF. The CDR3 DNA is TGTGCCAGCAGTTACTCTGGGACAGGGACCGCTCGAGGGCAGTACTTC.

This clonotype was picked up many times. The chain is built from TRBV29-1 and TRBJ1-1, with D maybe TRBD1 (5 bases). The ends were cut back, 4 bases at V and 0 bases at J, with 9 bases in the middle. The CDR3 loop spans 13 amino acids. Germline CDR1 and CDR2: SQVTM and ANQGSEA. This CDR3 is CSVVDTMNTEAFF. The CDR3 DNA is TGCAGCGTTGTGGACACCATGAACACTGAAGCTTTCTTT.

J is TRBJ2-2 and V is TRBV7-8; D is undetermined. Between the trimmed V and J ends, which lost 4 bases and 5 bases, there was a span of 14 bases. The germline gives CDR1 SGHVS, CDR2 FQNEAQ. CDR3 length equals 15 residues. The CDR3 loop is CASSSIRWGTGELFF. The CDR3 DNA reads TGTGCCAGCAGCTCCATTCGTTGGGGTACCGGGGAGCTGTTTTTT.

This clonotype was picked up many times. V and J are TRBV12-3 or TRBV12-4 and TRBJ2-7; 10 nucleotides align to TRBD2. V was clipped by 4 bases and J by 0 bases; unmatched bases: 3. CDR3 length: 15 residues. In nucleotides, the CDR3 is TGTGCCAGCAGTTGGACTAGCGGTTACTCCTACGAGCAGTACTTC. Its translation is CASSWTSGYSYEQYF.

This chain uses TRBV6-5 with TRBJ2-1; tentatively, D is TRBD1 (5 bases). The CDR3 runs to 14 residues. The V gene's germline CDR1 is MNHEY and CDR2 SVGAGI. V gave up 0 bases and J gave up 9 bases, with 12 bases separating them. CDR3 bases: TGTGCCAGCAGTTACTCTCCAGGGCCGAGTGAGCAGTTCTTC. Translated: CASSYSPGPSEQFF.